This passage covers 19 T cell receptor beta chains from one sample sequenced in a study of blood T cells in healthy people across ages. Together with a sample-barcoded 5' primer, a J-beta primer mix was included in a second PCR lasting about 7 to 11 cycles. One entry per CDR3 protein, called by TCRdb with MiXCR from the 5' RACE reads. Seen here are around 520,000 distinct CDR3 sequences, about 25% observed once, and the top ten hold about 3.9%. These data also formed part of another study, on T cells of mothers and their children.

Sequencing was done on a sample of blood. The receptor source for this set is a boy between 2 and 15 years old in good health.

The chain has TRBV3-1 and TRBJ2-3, with D unresolved. This CDR3 comprises 12 residues. Trimming cost V 3 bases and J 7 bases, with 8 bases left between them. Germline V gene sequence: CDR1 LGHDT, CDR2 YNNKEL (reference sequence). DNA of the CDR3: TGTGCCAGCAGCCACCCACTTAATACGCAGTATTTT. It is translated as CASSHPLNTQYF.

The chain uses TRBV6-1 and TRBJ2-3, with 7 bases fitting TRBD1. This CDR3 comprises 16 residues. CDR1 and CDR2 from the germline V gene are MNHNS and SASEGT. Trimming cost V 5 bases and J 2 bases; bases outside gene matches: 10. CDR3 region: CASSTVDRANTDTQYF. CDR3 coding DNA: TGTGCCAGCAGTACGGTAGACAGGGCTAACACAGATACGCAGTATTTT.

This clonotype was found once. This chain uses TRBV27 with TRBJ2-7, with 13 bases that match TRBD2. With the DNA end fitting TRBJ2-1 better, the J assignment may be wrong. There are 16 residues in the CDR3. Germline CDR1 is MNHEY and CDR2 is SMNVEV (reference sequence). CDR3 residues: CASSPWTSGRGYEQFF. DNA of the CDR3: TGTGCCAGCAGTCCGTGGACTAGCGGGAGAGGATATGAGCAGTTCTTC.

This clonotype was seen more than once but under ten times. The chain joins TRBV12-3 or TRBV12-4 to TRBJ2-4, with 7 bases identical to TRBD2. The CDR3 spans 16 residues. Trimming cost V 4 bases and J 1 base; bases outside gene matches: 7. Written as DNA, the CDR3 is TGTGCCAGCAGTTCCTCGGGAGGTGGGGCCAAAAACATTCAGTACTTC. Translated: CASSSSGGGAKNIQYF.

The rearrangement uses TRBV18 and TRBJ2-5, with TRBD1 matching 9 bases. The assigned J gene may be wrong: the sequence end matches TRBJ2-1 better. This CDR3 has 14 residues. CDR1 is KGHSH, CDR2 LQKENI, per germline. The CDR3 loop reads CASSQGQGPAFQFF. DNA for the CDR3: TGTGCCAGCTCACAAGGACAGGGGCCGGCTTTCCAGTTCTTC.

The chain joins TRBV5-5 to TRBJ2-7; TRBD2 matches 9 bases. Germline trimming cut 4 bases from V and 3 bases from J; bases unmatched to any gene: 5. This CDR3 spans 14 amino acids. Germline CDR1 SGHKS, CDR2 YYEKEE (reference sequence). As DNA, the CDR3 is TGTGCCAGCAGCCTTAGCGGGAGAGTCTACGAGCAGTACTTC. This sequence encodes CASSLSGRVYEQYF. Combining the CDR3 with reference TRBV5-5 and TRBJ2-7 gives the whole variable domain DAGVTQSPTHLIKTRGQQVTLRCSPISGHKSVSWYQQVLGQGPQFIFQYYEKEERGRGNFPDRFSARQFPNYSSELNVNALLLGDSALYLCASSLSGRVYEQYFGPGTRLTVT.

The chain recombines TRBV7-9 with TRBJ1-4; 9 bases agree with TRBD1. Germline V gene lookup returns CDR1 SEHNR and CDR2 FQNEAQ (reference sequence). V lost 4 bases to trimming and J lost 8 bases; unmatched junction nucleotides: 8. The CDR3 length is 15 residues. CDR3 protein: CASSSYRGRREKLFF. The CDR3, as DNA: TGTGCCAGCAGCTCGTACAGGGGGCGCCGAGAAAAACTGTTTTTT.

This clonotype occurred a few times. CDR3 nucleotide sequence: TGTGCCAGCAGCCCATCCGGGACAGCAAACAATGAGCAGTTCTTC. As protein: CASSPSGTANNEQFF. This chain links TRBV7-9 with TRBJ2-1; 7 bases match TRBD1. CDR3 length: 15 residues. Germline lookup yields CDR1 SEHNR and CDR2 FQNEAQ (reference sequence). V trimming: 5 bases; J trimming: 5 bases; junction bases outside the gene matches: 9.

The V and J genes are TRBV11-2 and TRBJ2-3, with 7 bases lining up with TRBD2. In germline, CDR1 is SGHAT, CDR2 FQNNGV. This CDR3 comprises 17 residues. The J segment lost 3 bases and the V segment lost 0 bases, leaving 9 bases of the junction unmatched. The DNA for the CDR3 is TGTGCCAGCAGCTTAGATGGGGGGGTTTGGAGAACAGATACGCAGTATTTT. Its protein product is CASSLDGGVWRTDTQYF.

V is TRBV4-1 and J is TRBJ2-5, with TRBD2 identical over 9 bases. J was trimmed by 3 bases and V by 1 base; bases with no gene match: 0. CDR1 is MGHRA, CDR2 YSYEKL, per germline. The CDR3 runs to 14 residues. The CDR3 here is CASSQVAGEETQYF. CDR3 in DNA: TGCGCCAGCAGCCAAGTAGCGGGGGAAGAGACCCAGTACTTC.

This clonotype was seen only a few times. The CDR3 DNA reads as TGTGCCAGCAGTGATTACACGGGTAAAGAGACCCAGTACTTC. Encoded protein: CASSDYTGKETQYF. V usage is TRBV2 and J usage is TRBJ2-5; no definite D call. V was clipped by 3 bases and J by 3 bases, with 11 bases between them. The germline gives CDR1 SNHLY, CDR2 FYNNEI. This CDR3 region has 14 residues.

The chain has TRBV15 and TRBJ1-5, with D maybe TRBD1 (5 bases). CDR3 length: 19 residues. The V gene's germline CDR1 is LNHNV and CDR2 YYDKDF (reference sequence). Trimming took 3 bases from V and 0 from J, leaving 21 bases between them. Here the CDR3 reads CATSRGPGPNFNSNQPQHF. In DNA, the CDR3 is TGTGCCACCAGCAGGGGACCGGGTCCCAATTTTAATAGCAATCAGCCCCAGCATTTT.

In this sample, this clonotype turned up a few times. The chain uses TRBV29-1 and TRBJ2-2; D gene uncertain. Germline-derived CDR1 and CDR2 are SQVTM and ANQGSEA. The CDR3 covers 13 residues. V lost 3 bases and J 6 bases, leaving 11 bases between the germline ends. CDR3: CSVDPSGAGELFF. The CDR3 region has the DNA TGCAGCGTTGATCCGAGTGGAGCCGGGGAGCTGTTTTTT.

V and J are TRBV18 and TRBJ2-2, with D possibly being TRBD1 (6 bases). Germline-derived CDR1 and CDR2 are KGHSH and LQKENI. The CDR3 sequence is 13 residues long. With 7 bases removed from V and 7 bases from J, the gap between germline ends came to 13 bases. The CDR3 coding sequence is TGTGCCAGCTTAGGACAGCACGGCGGGGAGCTGTTTTTT. The encoded protein is CASLGQHGGELFF. Filled out from reference TRBV18 and TRBJ2-2, the complete variable domain reads NAGVMQNPRHLVRRRGQEARLRCSPMKGHSHVYWYRQLPEEGLKFMVYLQKENIIDESGMPKERFSAEFPKEGPSILRIQQVVRGDSAAYFCASLGQHGGELFFGEGSRLTVL.

This clonotype was recorded once. The chain combines TRBV3-1 with TRBJ2-5, with D uncertain. Germline V lookup: CDR1 LGHDT, CDR2 YNNKEL (reference sequence). V shed 0 bases and J shed 3 bases, with 8 bases lying between them. This CDR3 is built from 14 residues. The DNA for the CDR3 is TGTGCCAGCAGCCAAGATTTAGTTGAAGAGACCCAGTACTTC. It encodes CASSQDLVEETQYF.

Only a few counts were recorded for this clonotype. V is TRBV6-6 and J is TRBJ2-1; D ambiguous. The CDR3 totals 11 residues. Germline loops: CDR1 MNHNY, CDR2 SVGAGI (reference sequence). V was shortened by 7 bases and J by 8 bases, with 9 bases between the two germline ends. The CDR3 reads CASKGGYEQFF. The CDR3 DNA sequence: TGTGCCAGCAAGGGTGGCTATGAGCAGTTCTTC.

This chain links TRBV6-2 or TRBV6-3 with TRBJ2-2; the D is unclear. Per the germline V gene, CDR1 is MNHEY and CDR2 is SVGEGT. Trimming removed 6 bases from V and 2 bases from J, with 13 bases in between. The CDR3 spans 15 residues. CDR3 residues: CASSLWRPNTGELFF. The CDR3 region has the DNA TGTGCCAGCAGCCTTTGGAGACCAAACACCGGGGAGCTGTTTTTT.

This chain joins TRBV5-1 and TRBJ2-5, with D possibly being TRBD2 (6 bases). The V gene's germline CDR1 is SGHRS and CDR2 YFSETQ. V dropped 9 bases and J dropped 5 bases, with 17 bases sitting between them. The CDR3 has 13 amino acids. CDR3 protein: CATWVEGSETQYF. CDR3 coding DNA: TGCGCCACGTGGGTGGAGGGGTCGGAGACCCAGTACTTC.

This clonotype has more than one count but fewer than ten. This chain links TRBV12-3 or TRBV12-4 with TRBJ1-2, with D perhaps TRBD1 (6 bases). The CDR3 is 15 residues long. Trimming removed 3 bases from V and 2 bases from J, with 13 bases in between. The CDR3 nucleotides read TGTGCCAGCAGTTTGGGGGCAGGGACCAACTATGGCTACACCTTC. Translation: CASSLGAGTNYGYTF.